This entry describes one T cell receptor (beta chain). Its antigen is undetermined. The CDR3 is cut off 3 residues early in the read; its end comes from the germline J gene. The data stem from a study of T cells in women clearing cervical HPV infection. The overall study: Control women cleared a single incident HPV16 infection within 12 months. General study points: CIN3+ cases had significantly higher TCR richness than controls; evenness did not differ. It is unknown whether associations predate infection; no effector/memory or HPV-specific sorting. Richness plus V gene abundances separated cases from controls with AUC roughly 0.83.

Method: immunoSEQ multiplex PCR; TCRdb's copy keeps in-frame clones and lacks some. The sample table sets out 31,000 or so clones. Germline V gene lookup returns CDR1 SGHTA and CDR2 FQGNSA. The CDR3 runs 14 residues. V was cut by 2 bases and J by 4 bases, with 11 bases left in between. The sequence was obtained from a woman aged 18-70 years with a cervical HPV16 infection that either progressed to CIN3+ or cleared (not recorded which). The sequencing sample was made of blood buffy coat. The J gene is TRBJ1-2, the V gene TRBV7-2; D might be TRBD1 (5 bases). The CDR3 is CASSLLGASYGYTF. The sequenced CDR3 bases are TGTGCCAGCAGCTTACTTGGGGCCAGCTATGGC. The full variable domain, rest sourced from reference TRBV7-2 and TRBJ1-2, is GAGVSQSPSNKVTEKGKDVELRCDPISGHTALYWYRQSLGQGLEFLIYFQGNSAPDKSGLPSDRFSAERTGGSVSTLTIQRTQQEDSAVYLCASSLLGASYGYTFGSGTRLTVV.